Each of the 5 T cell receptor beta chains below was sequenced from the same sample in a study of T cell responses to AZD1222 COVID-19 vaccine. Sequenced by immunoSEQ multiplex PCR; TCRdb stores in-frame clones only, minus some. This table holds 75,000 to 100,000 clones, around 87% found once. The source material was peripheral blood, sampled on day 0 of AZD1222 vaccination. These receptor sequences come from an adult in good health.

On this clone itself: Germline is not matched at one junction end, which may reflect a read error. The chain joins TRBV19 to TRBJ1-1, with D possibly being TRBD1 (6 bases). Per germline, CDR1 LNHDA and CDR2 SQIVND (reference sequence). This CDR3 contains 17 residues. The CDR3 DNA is TGTGCCGGTAGTCTTATTGACAGGTTCGAGCTCCCGACTGAAGCTTTCTTT. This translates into CAGSLIDRFELPTEAFF.

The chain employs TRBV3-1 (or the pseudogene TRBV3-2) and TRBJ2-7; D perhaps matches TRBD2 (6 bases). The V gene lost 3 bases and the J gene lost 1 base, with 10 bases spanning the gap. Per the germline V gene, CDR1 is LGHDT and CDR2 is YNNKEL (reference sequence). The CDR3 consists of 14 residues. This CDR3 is CASSHVADSYEQYF. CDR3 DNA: TGTGCCAGCAGCCACGTAGCGGATTCCTACGAGCAGTACTTC.

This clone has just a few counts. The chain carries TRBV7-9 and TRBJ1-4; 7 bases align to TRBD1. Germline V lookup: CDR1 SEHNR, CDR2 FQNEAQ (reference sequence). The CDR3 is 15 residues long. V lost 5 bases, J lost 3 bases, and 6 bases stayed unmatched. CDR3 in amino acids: CASSPGQASNEKLFF. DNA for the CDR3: TGTGCCAGCAGCCCCGGACAGGCGTCTAATGAAAAACTGTTTTTT. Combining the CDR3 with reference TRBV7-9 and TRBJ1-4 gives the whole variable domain DTGVSQNPRHKITKRGQNVTFRCDPISEHNRLYWYRQTLGQGPEFLTYFQNEAQLEKSRLLSDRFSAERPKGSFSTLEIQRTEQGDSAMYLCASSPGQASNEKLFFGSGTQLSVL.

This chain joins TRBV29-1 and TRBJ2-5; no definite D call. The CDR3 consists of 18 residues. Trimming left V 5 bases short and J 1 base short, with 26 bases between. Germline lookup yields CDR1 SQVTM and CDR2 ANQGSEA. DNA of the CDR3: TGCAGCGTTTGCCTGAGAGGATTAGGGCGAGGACCCCAAGAGACCCAGTACTTC. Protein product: CSVCLRGLGRGPQETQYF.

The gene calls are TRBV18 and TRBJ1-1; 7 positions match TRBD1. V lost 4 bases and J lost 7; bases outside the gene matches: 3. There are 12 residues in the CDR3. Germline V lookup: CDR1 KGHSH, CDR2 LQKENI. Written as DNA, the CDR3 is TGTGCCAGCTCACTAGGACAGGATGAAGCTTTCTTT. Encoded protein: CASSLGQDEAFF.